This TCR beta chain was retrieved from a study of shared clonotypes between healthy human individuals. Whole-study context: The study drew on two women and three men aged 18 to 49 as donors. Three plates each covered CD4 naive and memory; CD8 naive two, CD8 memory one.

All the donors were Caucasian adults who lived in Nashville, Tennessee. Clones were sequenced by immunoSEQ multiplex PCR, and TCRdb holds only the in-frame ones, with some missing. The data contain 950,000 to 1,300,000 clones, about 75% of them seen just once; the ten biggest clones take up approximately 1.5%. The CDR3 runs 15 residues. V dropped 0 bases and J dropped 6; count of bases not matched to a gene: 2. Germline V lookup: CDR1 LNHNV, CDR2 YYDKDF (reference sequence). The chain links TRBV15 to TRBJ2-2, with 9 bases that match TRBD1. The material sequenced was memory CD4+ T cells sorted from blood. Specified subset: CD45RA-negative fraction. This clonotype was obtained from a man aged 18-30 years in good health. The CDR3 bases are TGTGCCACCAGCAGAGAACAGGGGGCGGCCGGGGAGCTGTTTTTT. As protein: CATSREQGAAGELFF.